One sample yielded the 15 T cell receptor beta chains listed below, sequenced in a study of monozygotic twins with cystic fibrosis. TCRdb keeps only in-frame clones here, not all; method: immunoSEQ multiplex PCR. The profile shows 35,000 or so clones, 84% of them singletons. The specimen sequenced was blood. These receptors came from a girl aged 2 to 9 with cystic fibrosis.

The chain couples TRBV5-4 to TRBJ1-1; D gene unclear. Germline CDR1 is SGHNT and CDR2 is YYREEE (reference sequence). The CDR3 covers 13 residues. Trimming left V 2 bases short and J 0 bases short, with 5 bases between. The CDR3 is CASSLGLNTEAFF. CDR3 nucleotides: TGTGCCAGCAGCTTAGGGTTGAACACTGAAGCTTTCTTT. The full variable domain, with the rest looked up from reference TRBV5-4 and TRBJ1-1, is ETGVTQSPTHLIKTRGQQVTLRCSSQSGHNTVSWYQQALGQGPQFIFQYYREEENGRGNFPPRFSGLQFPNYSSELNVNALELDDSALYLCASSLGLNTEAFFGQGTRLTVV.

CDR3 nucleotide sequence: TGCGCCAGCAGCTTCTCCCGACAGGGGATTGCCAAAAACATTCAGTACTTC. Translation gives CASSFSRQGIAKNIQYF. The rearrangement links TRBV5-1 to TRBJ2-4; 8 bases fit TRBD1. Unmatched junction bases numbered 8, after V lost 2 bases and J lost 1 base. The CDR3 sequence is 17 residues long. Germline CDR1 reads SGHRS; CDR2 reads YFSETQ.

This clone was detected once. V and J are TRBV6-5 and TRBJ1-3; tentatively, D is TRBD1 (6 bases). The CDR3 covers 15 residues. Trimming left V 2 bases short and J 0 bases short, with 8 bases between. CDR1 is MNHEY, CDR2 SVGAGI, per germline. CDR3 nucleotide sequence: TGTGCCAGCAGTTACGACAGGCGCTCTGGAAACACCATATATTTT. As protein: CASSYDRRSGNTIYF.

This chain joins TRBV30 and TRBJ1-1, with D possibly matching TRBD1 (5 bases). Germline-derived CDR1 and CDR2 are GTSNPN and SVGIG (reference sequence). The CDR3 is made up of 13 amino acids. V lost 1 base, J lost 0 bases, and 6 bases lay in between. CDR3 DNA: TGTGCCTGGAGTGGGACAATGAACACTGAAGCTTTCTTT. Translating gives CAWSGTMNTEAFF. The full variable domain, in which reference TRBV30 and TRBJ1-1 provide the parts outside the CDR3, is SQTIHQWPATLVQPVGSPLSLECTVEGTSNPNLYWYRQAAGRGLQLLFYSVGIGQISSEVPQNLSASRPQDRQFILSSKKLLLSDSGFYLCAWSGTMNTEAFFGQGTRLTVV.

The chain recombines TRBV6-1 with TRBJ2-5, with D unresolved. Germline V gene data show CDR1 as MNHNS and CDR2 as SASEGT. Deletions cut 4 bases from V and 2 bases from J, with 17 bases between. The CDR3 has 16 residues. CDR3: CASSVLPALRQETQYF. CDR3 nucleotides: TGTGCCAGCAGTGTTTTACCGGCCCTCAGGCAAGAGACCCAGTACTTC.

The chain joins TRBV25-1 to TRBJ2-7; D possibly corresponds to TRBD1 (6 bases). This CDR3 has 13 residues. The germline gives CDR1 MGHDK, CDR2 SYGVNS. Trimming took 5 bases from V and 6 from J, leaving 14 bases between them. The CDR3 loop is CASSQNKGGEQYF. In nucleotides, the CDR3 is TGTGCCAGCAGTCAAAATAAAGGGGGCGAGCAGTACTTC.

The gene calls are TRBV7-9 and TRBJ1-2; D is ambiguous. The germline gives CDR1 SEHNR, CDR2 FQNEAQ (reference sequence). The CDR3 contains 17 residues. The germline V and J ends were trimmed by 0 bases and 7 bases, with 21 bases remaining between them. The DNA of the CDR3 is TGTGCCAGCAGCTTAGCGGCCCGGGCCAGCCCTCCGGTTGGCTACACCTTC. Its translation is CASSLAARASPPVGYTF.

The chain is built from TRBV29-1 and TRBJ2-3; D ambiguous. Per germline, CDR1 SQVTM and CDR2 ANQGSEA. This CDR3 has 12 residues. V lost 1 base and J lost 7, with 9 bases in between. CDR3 sequence (DNA): TGCAGCGTTGAAGTACTGACAAATACGCAGTATTTT. Protein: CSVEVLTNTQYF.

The chain employs TRBV2 and TRBJ2-7, with TRBD2 as a possible D gene (6 bases). This CDR3 is 14 amino acids long. Germline V gene data show CDR1 as SNHLY and CDR2 as FYNNEI. Deletions cut 8 bases from V and 2 bases from J, with 16 bases between. CDR3 sequence: CASRVRPGAYEQYF. CDR3 DNA sequence: TGTGCCAGCCGAGTCCGGCCGGGGGCCTACGAGCAGTACTTC.

This sequence joins TRBV18 and TRBJ2-3; D tentatively fits TRBD1 or TRBD2 (5 bases each). Trimming pared 3 bases from V and 0 bases from J, leaving 16 bases between. This CDR3 comprises 17 residues. CDR1 is KGHSH, CDR2 LQKENI, per germline. This CDR3 is CASSPLGPVASTDTQYF. CDR3 in DNA: TGTGCCAGCTCACCTTTGGGACCCGTCGCTAGCACAGATACGCAGTATTTT.

V usage is TRBV19 and J usage is TRBJ1-1; 8 nucleotides agree with TRBD1. Trimming removed 2 bases from V and 6 bases from J; junction bases left unmatched: 5. The germline gives CDR1 LNHDA, CDR2 SQIVND (reference sequence). CDR3 size: 14 residues. CDR3 sequence (DNA): TGTGCCAGTAGTATATTGACAGGGGTTGCTGAAGCTTTCTTT. It translates to CASSILTGVAEAFF.

This clone has only one observation. J is TRBJ1-2 and V is TRBV6-1; no clear D. The V gene's germline CDR1 is MNHNS and CDR2 SASEGT. The CDR3 has 13 amino acids. The V gene lost 1 base and the J gene lost 4 bases, with 7 bases spanning the gap. The CDR3 sequence: CASSEGGSYGYTF. The CDR3 coding sequence is TGTGCCAGCAGTGAAGGAGGGAGCTATGGCTACACCTTC.

The table lists this clone with a few counts. The chain employs TRBV6-5 and TRBJ1-1; no definite D call. CDR3 length: 13 amino acids. From germline, CDR1 is MNHEY and CDR2 SVGAGI. V lost 5 bases and J 6 bases, leaving 13 bases between the germline ends. The CDR3 loop is CASSRRTTAEAFF. CDR3 sequence (DNA): TGTGCCAGCAGTCGAAGAACAACTGCTGAAGCTTTCTTT.

The chain carries TRBV18 and TRBJ1-5, with TRBD1 matching 8 bases. The ends lost 6 bases at V and 4 bases at J; junction bases unmatched: 5. Germline assignment: CDR1 KGHSH and CDR2 LQKENI. The CDR3 runs to 14 residues. In DNA form, the CDR3 reads TGTGCCAGCTCCGGACAGGGTGGAAATCAGCCCCAGCATTTT. Its protein is CASSGQGGNQPQHF.

The chain uses TRBV4-2 and TRBJ2-3, with no clear D. Trimming cost V 2 bases and J 9 bases, with 6 bases left between them. Germline V CDR1 and CDR2: LGHNA, YNFKEQ. This CDR3 region has 11 residues. CDR3: CASSQLGTQYF. The CDR3 DNA sequence: TGTGCCAGCAGCCAACTGGGGACGCAGTATTTT.